This T cell receptor (beta chain) was retrieved from a study of control samples from healthy donors and cancer patients. Here immunoSEQ multiplex PCR was the method, and the copy in TCRdb shows in-frame clones only, minus some. The sample shows 150,000 to 200,000 clones, approximately 92% of them seen only once. The germline V gene has CDR1 SNHLY and CDR2 FYNNEI. V lost 4 bases and J lost 1, with 17 bases in between. The length of the CDR3 is 16 residues. Sequencing input: blood. The TCR was taken from a woman in her 40s in good health. The rearrangement links TRBV2 to TRBJ2-7; maybe TRBD2 (6 bases). The CDR3 sequence: CASSVNEGGGSYEQYF. DNA for the CDR3: TGTGCCAGCAGTGTAAATGAAGGTGGGGGGTCCTACGAGCAGTACTTC.